Each of the 21 T cell receptor beta chains below was sequenced from the same sample in a study of tumor and adjacent non-tumor tissue in lung cancer. RNA was extracted from bulk tissue without any cell sorting. TCRbeta libraries were built with three rounds of nested PCR, modified from ARM-PCR. In TCRdb, the multiplex PCR reads were re-called with MiXCR into one record per CDR3 protein. This sample has around 74,000 distinct CDR3 sequences, with around two thirds found just once. Input material: lung tumor tissue. The source is a woman in her 70s with non-small cell lung cancer.

This clonotype was counted only a few times. A single base separates this from a much larger clone, so it may be a read error. This rearrangement joins TRBV10-3 to TRBJ2-4; D not resolved. CDR1 is ENHRY and CDR2 is SYGVKD in the germline V gene. The CDR3 totals 13 residues. CDR3 in amino acids: CAISPNGQNIQHF. The CDR3 DNA reads as TGTGCCATCTCCCCTAATGGTCAAAACATTCAGCACTTC.

Details on this clonotype: The junction and the germline gene differ at one end; a read error may be behind it. CDR3 coding DNA: TGTTCCAGCAATGAATACCGAACGGTTCAAGAGACCCAGTACTTC. It encodes CSSNEYRTVQETQYF. The gene calls are TRBV6-1 and TRBJ2-5; unclear D gene. The CDR3 has 15 residues. CDR1 is MNHNS and CDR2 is SASEGT in the germline V gene.

In this sample, this clonotype turned up a few times. A much bigger clone sits one base away, suggesting this may be a read error. Lacking the conserved final phenylalanine or tryptophan, this CDR3 likely reflects a read error. The rearrangement uses TRBV24-1 and TRBJ1-2; D unresolved. The germline CDR1 and CDR2 sequences are KGHDR and SFDVKD. Trimming pared 1 base from V and 8 bases from J, leaving 4 bases between. The CDR3 runs 11 residues. The CDR3 reads CATSDFSGYTS. The DNA for the CDR3 is TGTGCCACCAGTGATTTTAGCGGCTACACCTCC.

As regards this clonotype: Compared with germline, one end of the junction differs, possibly owing to a read error. This chain joins TRBV9 and TRBJ2-7; D tentatively fits TRBD1 or TRBD2 (6 bases each). This CDR3 contains 12 residues. CDR1 is SGDLS, CDR2 YYNGEE, per germline. Here the CDR3 DNA reads TGTACCAGCAGGGTAGGAGGGGGCGAGCAGTACTTC. It encodes CTSRVGGGEQYF.

Comments on this clonotype: Because the CDR3 is missing its conserved closing phenylalanine or tryptophan, this is likely a read error. Because the CDR3's place on the DNA is in doubt, the DNA is left out and the CDR3 is given as listed by TCRdb. The CDR3 sequence: CSVSAGVAEDNEEFL. The chain employs TRBV29-1 and TRBJ2-1; the DNA was not compared with TRBD2, the D call given in the table. Germline V gene data show CDR1 as SQVTM and CDR2 as ANQGSEA. The CDR3 region is 15 residues in length, termini included.

The sample holds a few counts of this clonotype. The chain recombines TRBV5-1 with TRBJ2-7; D is possibly TRBD1 (5 bases). Between the trimmed V and J ends, which lost 3 bases and 5 bases, there was a span of 15 bases. The V gene's germline CDR1 is SGHRS and CDR2 YFSETQ. The length of the CDR3 is 14 residues. The CDR3, as DNA: TGCGCCAGCAGCTCTACACAGGTGGCCGACGAGCAGTACTTC. Translated: CASSSTQVADEQYF.

This clonotype was observed a handful of times. One end of the junction fails to match germline, which may point to a read error. This chain connects TRBV12-3 or TRBV12-4 to TRBJ1-4, with 10 bases matching TRBD1. This CDR3 spans 16 amino acids. CDR3 amino acids: CASSANQGTGVEKPFF. The CDR3 nucleotides read TGTGCCAGCAGTGCCAACCAAGGGACAGGGGTCGAAAAACCGTTTTTT.

The J gene is TRBJ1-2, the V gene TRBV14, with 8 bases identical to TRBD1. This CDR3 contains 14 residues. Germline values: CDR1 SGHDN, CDR2 FVKESK. V lost 10 bases and J lost 8; bases outside the gene matches: 15. The CDR3 here is CAMYPRGLNKGYTF. DNA of the CDR3: TGTGCCATGTACCCCAGGGGGCTTAATAAGGGCTACACCTTC.

This clonotype was detected many times. The V and J genes are TRBV7-9 and TRBJ2-6; the match to TRBD2 covers 7 bases. CDR3 length equals 17 residues. V lost 10 bases and J lost 0; bases outside the gene matches: 12. Germline V gene sequence: CDR1 SEHNR, CDR2 FQNEAQ (reference sequence). Written as DNA, the CDR3 is TGTGCCACCAACGGGCCTAGCGGTTACTCTGGGGCCAACGTCCTGACTTTC. Protein product: CATNGPSGYSGANVLTF.

The chain employs TRBV11-2 and TRBJ2-1, with 8 bases fitting TRBD2. This CDR3 spans 14 amino acids. Germline V CDR1 and CDR2: SGHAT, FQNNGV. The junction had 8 bases not matched to a gene; V was cut back by 4 bases and J by 9 bases. CDR3 loop: CASSSTNGRAEQFF. The CDR3 DNA reads as TGTGCCAGCAGCTCGACTAACGGGAGGGCTGAGCAGTTCTTC.

As for this clonotype: A read error may account for a junction end that differs from germline. V is TRBV6-5 and J is TRBJ1-1; possibly TRBD1 for D (5 bases). The CDR3 is 16 amino acids. Germline V lookup: CDR1 MNHEY, CDR2 SVGAGI. The CDR3 DNA is TGCGCCAGCAGTTACTCCATGGGGGATGGTAATACTGAAGCTTTCTTT. Its protein product is CASSYSMGDGNTEAFF.

The chain uses TRBV7-2 and TRBJ2-1; weak D call: TRBD1 (5 bases). In germline, CDR1 is SGHTA, CDR2 FQGNSA. Trimming shortened V by 8 bases and J by 9 bases, and 14 bases separated the two germline ends. The CDR3 totals 12 residues. The chain's CDR3 is CASAGADSEQFF. The CDR3 DNA sequence: TGTGCCAGCGCCGGAGCCGACAGTGAGCAGTTCTTC.

Written as DNA, the CDR3 is TGCAGTGCTACTCACCGAACGGTGAGCTATGGCTACACCTTC. This translates into CSATHRTVSYGYTF. The chain is built from TRBV20-1 and TRBJ1-2; no clear D gene. The CDR3 consists of 14 residues. Trimming removed 4 bases from V and 4 bases from J, with 16 bases in between. Germline V CDR1 and CDR2: DFQATT, SNEGSKA (reference sequence).

This clonotype has just a few counts. This chain links TRBV7-2 with TRBJ2-7, with 8 bases lining up with TRBD1. The V gene's germline CDR1 is SGHTA and CDR2 FQGNSA. The CDR3 runs to 15 residues. V was pared by 5 bases and J by 2 bases, with 8 bases of the junction left unmatched. The CDR3 protein is CASSRQTGDTYEQYF. The CDR3 nucleotides read TGTGCCAGCAGCCGACAGACAGGGGATACCTACGAGCAGTACTTC.

The chain recombines TRBV25-1 with TRBJ2-5, with a weak D call TRBD1 (5 bases). CDR3 size: 13 residues. The V and J ends lost 6 bases and 5 bases respectively, with 13 bases between them. Germline CDR1 reads MGHDK; CDR2 reads SYGVNS. The CDR3 DNA is TGTGCCAGCAGAGGGGTAGCCCAGGAGACCCAGTACTTC. This codes for CASRGVAQETQYF. Full variable domain (missing parts from reference TRBV25-1 and TRBJ2-5): EADIYQTPRYLVIGTGKKITLECSQTMGHDKMYWYQQDPGMELHLIHYSYGVNSTEKGDLSSESTVSRIRTEHFPLTLESARPSHTSQYLCASRGVAQETQYFGPGTRLLVL.

This clonotype was recorded at least ten times. This chain uses TRBV20-1 with TRBJ1-1; D call uncertain. The V gene lost 7 bases and the J gene lost 5 bases, with 11 bases spanning the gap. CDR3 size: 11 residues. In germline, CDR1 is DFQATT, CDR2 SNEGSKA (reference sequence). The CDR3 spells CSGFVITEAFF. CDR3 sequence (DNA): TGCAGTGGGTTCGTAATAACTGAAGCTTTCTTT.

Concerning this clonotype: The conserved phenylalanine or tryptophan normally closing the CDR3 is absent here, so this likely arose from a read error. No DNA is shown, since the ends of the CDR3 on it are uncertain; the CDR3 is the one TCRdb lists. This rearrangement joins TRBV5-1 to TRBJ1-2. Germline V lookup: CDR1 SGHRS, CDR2 YFSETQ. The CDR3 comprises 17 residues, both ends counted. This chain's CDR3 is CASSSLTFEAEYDDYTS.

The sample holds one count of this clonotype. The conserved phenylalanine or tryptophan is not found at the CDR3 terminus, so this likely reflects a read error. The chain couples TRBV12-3 or TRBV12-4 to TRBJ2-7; 11 positions agree with TRBD2. This CDR3 is built from 15 residues. The CDR3 region is CTSSLTSGTVFEQYS. The DNA of the CDR3 is TGTACCAGCAGCTTGACTAGCGGGACGGTCTTCGAGCAGTACTCC.

As to this clonotype: A read error may account for a junction end that differs from germline. The chain combines TRBV24-1 with TRBJ2-5; D ambiguous. The CDR3 is made up of 16 amino acids. CDR1 and CDR2 from the germline V gene are KGHDR and SFDVKD. CDR3 DNA sequence: TGTGCCACCAGTGATTATTCTAGTGGAGCACAAGGGACCCAGTACTTC. Translation: CATSDYSSGAQGTQYF.

Details on this clonotype: A much larger clone lies a single base off, so this may be a read error. This chain uses TRBV5-4 with TRBJ2-1; 8 bases are shared with TRBD1. The CDR3 is 15 residues long. CDR1 and CDR2 (germline): SGHNT, YYREEE (reference sequence). The CDR3 protein is CVSSLDRESYNEQFF. The CDR3 DNA reads TGTGTCAGCAGCTTGGACAGGGAATCCTACAATGAGCAGTTCTTC. The full variable domain, in which reference TRBV5-4 and TRBJ2-1 provide the parts outside the CDR3, is ETGVTQSPTHLIKTRGQQVTLRCSSQSGHNTVSWYQQALGQGPQFIFQYYREEENGRGNFPPRFSGLQFPNYSSELNVNALELDDSALYLCVSSLDRESYNEQFFGPGTRLTVL.

For this clonotype: At one of its ends the junction is not consistent with the germline gene, which may arise from a read error. V gene TRBV5-5 combines with J gene TRBJ2-7; D is undetermined. Germline V gene lookup returns CDR1 SGHKS and CDR2 YYEKEE (reference sequence). The CDR3 runs 15 residues. In DNA, the CDR3 is TGTCCCAGCAGCTTGGTTCCGGGTACAATCTACGAGCAGTACTTC. Its protein product is CPSSLVPGTIYEQYF.